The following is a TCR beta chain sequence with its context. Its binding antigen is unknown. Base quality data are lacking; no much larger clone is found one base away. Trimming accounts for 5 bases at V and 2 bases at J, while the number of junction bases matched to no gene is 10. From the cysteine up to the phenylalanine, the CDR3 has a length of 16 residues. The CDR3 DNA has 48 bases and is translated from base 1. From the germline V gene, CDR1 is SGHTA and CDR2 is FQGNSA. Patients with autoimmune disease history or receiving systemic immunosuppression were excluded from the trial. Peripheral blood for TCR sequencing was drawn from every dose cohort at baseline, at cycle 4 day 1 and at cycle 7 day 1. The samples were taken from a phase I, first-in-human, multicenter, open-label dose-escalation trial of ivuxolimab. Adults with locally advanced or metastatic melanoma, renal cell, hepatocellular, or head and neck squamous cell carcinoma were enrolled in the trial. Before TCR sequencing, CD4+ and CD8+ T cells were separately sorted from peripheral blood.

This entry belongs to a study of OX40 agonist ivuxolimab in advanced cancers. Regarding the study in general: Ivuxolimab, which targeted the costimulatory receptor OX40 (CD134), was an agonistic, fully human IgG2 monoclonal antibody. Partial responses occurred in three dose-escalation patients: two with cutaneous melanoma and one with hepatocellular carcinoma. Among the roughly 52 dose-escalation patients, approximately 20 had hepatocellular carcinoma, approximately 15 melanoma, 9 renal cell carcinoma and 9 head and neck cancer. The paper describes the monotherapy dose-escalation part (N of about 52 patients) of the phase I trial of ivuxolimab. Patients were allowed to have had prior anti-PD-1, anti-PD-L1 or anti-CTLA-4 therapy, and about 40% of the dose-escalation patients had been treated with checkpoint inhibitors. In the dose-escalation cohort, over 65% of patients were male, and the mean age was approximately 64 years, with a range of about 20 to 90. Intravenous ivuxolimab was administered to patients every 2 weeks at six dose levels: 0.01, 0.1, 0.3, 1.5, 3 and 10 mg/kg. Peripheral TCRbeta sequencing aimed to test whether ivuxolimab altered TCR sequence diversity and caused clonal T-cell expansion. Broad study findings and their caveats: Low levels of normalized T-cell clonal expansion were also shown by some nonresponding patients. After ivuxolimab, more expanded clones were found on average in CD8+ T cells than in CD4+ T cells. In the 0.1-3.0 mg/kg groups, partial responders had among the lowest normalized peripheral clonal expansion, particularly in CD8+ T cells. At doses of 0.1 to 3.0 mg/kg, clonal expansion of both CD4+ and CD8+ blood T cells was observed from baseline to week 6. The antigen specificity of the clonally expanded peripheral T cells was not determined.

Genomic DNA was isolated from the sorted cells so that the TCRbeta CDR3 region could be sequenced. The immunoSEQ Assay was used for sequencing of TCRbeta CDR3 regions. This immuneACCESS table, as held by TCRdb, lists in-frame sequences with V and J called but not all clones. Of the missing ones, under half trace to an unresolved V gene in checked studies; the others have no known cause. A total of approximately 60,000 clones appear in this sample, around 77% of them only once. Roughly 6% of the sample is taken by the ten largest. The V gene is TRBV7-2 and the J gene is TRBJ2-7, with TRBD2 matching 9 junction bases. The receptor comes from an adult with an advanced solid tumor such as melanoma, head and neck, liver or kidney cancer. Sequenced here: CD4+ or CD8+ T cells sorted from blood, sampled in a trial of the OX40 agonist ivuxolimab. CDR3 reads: CASSPGLAGIAYEQYF. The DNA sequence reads TGTGCCAGCAGCCCAGGGCTAGCGGGGATAGCCTACGAGCAGTACTTC.